The 29 T cell receptor beta chains presented below share a single source sample, sequenced in a study of blood T cell repertoires in COVID-19. Sequenced by immunoSEQ multiplex PCR; TCRdb stores in-frame clones only, minus some. Of about 160,000 clones listed, about 84% were seen once; the top ten hold around 6.1%. Sample: PBMCs or T cells enriched from blood (not recorded which). These receptors originate from a middle-aged man who had recovered from COVID-19.

V is TRBV19 and J is TRBJ1-2; 7 nucleotides match TRBD1. CDR1 LNHDA and CDR2 SQIVND come from the germline V gene (reference sequence). After removal of 5 bases from V and 2 bases from J, the junction contained 8 bases not matched to a gene. The CDR3 is 15 residues long. The CDR3 is CASSGRQGSNYGYTF. CDR3 nucleotides: TGTGCCAGTAGTGGCCGACAGGGCTCGAACTATGGCTACACCTTC.

The CDR3 DNA is TGTGCCAGCAGTTACAGGGGGAGGAATTCACCCCTCCACTTT. Its translation is CASSYRGRNSPLHF. This chain connects TRBV5-8 to TRBJ1-6, with 8 bases that match TRBD1. Germline CDR1 SGHTS, CDR2 YDEGEE. The length of the CDR3 is 14 residues. V lost 5 bases, J lost 7 bases, and 5 bases stayed unmatched. Full variable domain (rest looked up from reference TRBV5-8 and TRBJ1-6): EAGVTQSPTHLIKTRGQQATLRCSPISGHTSVYWYQQALGLGLQFLLWYDEGEERNRGNFPPRFSGRQFPNYSSELNVNALELEDSALYLCASSYRGRNSPLHFGNGTRLTVT.

V is TRBV5-1 and J is TRBJ2-3; D perhaps matches TRBD1 (6 bases). The ends were cut back, 7 bases at V and 4 bases at J, with 13 bases in the middle. The germline gives CDR1 SGHRS, CDR2 YFSETQ. This CDR3 spans 13 amino acids. The CDR3 nucleotides are TGCGCCAGCCGACTGGGGGCGGCAGATACGCAGTATTTT. Translated: CASRLGAADTQYF.

This chain connects TRBV6-5 to TRBJ1-1; unclear D gene. Germline values: CDR1 MNHEY, CDR2 SVGAGI. The length of the CDR3 is 15 residues. V was clipped by 0 bases and J by 2 bases, with 10 bases between them. In nucleotides, the CDR3 is TGTGCCAGCAGTTACTCGCCAGTTTTAAACACTGAAGCTTTCTTT. Encoded protein: CASSYSPVLNTEAFF.

The chain recombines TRBV5-1 with TRBJ1-2; TRBD1 matches at 8 bases. The CDR3 sequence is 15 residues long. Germline-derived CDR1 and CDR2 are SGHRS and YFSETQ. J lost 3 bases, V lost 4 bases, and 8 bases had no gene match. As DNA, the CDR3 is TGCGCCAGCAGCCGCCGGACAGGGAAGGACTATGGCTACACCTTC. It translates to CASSRRTGKDYGYTF.

The CDR3 spells CASSLASGSSYNSPLHF. DNA for the CDR3: TGTGCCAGCAGCTTAGCCTCGGGAAGCTCCTATAATTCACCCCTCCACTTT. J is TRBJ1-6 and V is TRBV7-2; D gene unclear. CDR1 and CDR2 from the germline V gene are SGHTA and FQGNSA. Trimming removed 0 bases at V and 0 bases at J, with 9 bases between. There are 17 residues in the CDR3.

The V and J genes are TRBV9 and TRBJ1-2; 7 bases match TRBD1. Germline loops: CDR1 SGDLS, CDR2 YYNGEE. The V gene end was trimmed by 0 bases and the J gene end by 4 bases; junction bases not matched to a gene: 6. The CDR3 is 15 residues long. The CDR3 coding sequence is TGTGCCAGCAGCGTAGAGGAGGGGGCGGCCTATGGCTACACCTTC. It is translated as CASSVEEGAAYGYTF.

This clone was recorded at least ten times. This CDR3 is also generated by other DNA sequences in the sample. The chain employs TRBV6-5 and TRBJ1-1; tentatively, D is TRBD1 (6 bases). Trimming pared 0 bases from V and 1 base from J, leaving 12 bases between. The V gene's germline CDR1 is MNHEY and CDR2 SVGAGI. This CDR3 has 16 amino acids. The CDR3 loop is CASSYSSGGGNTEAFF. CDR3 coding DNA: TGTGCCAGCAGTTACTCGAGTGGGGGCGGGAACACTGAAGCTTTCTTT.

V and J are TRBV7-8 and TRBJ2-5, with a possible D match to TRBD2 (7 bases). The CDR3 has 15 residues. Germline CDR1 SGHVS, CDR2 FQNEAQ. V was cut by 5 bases and J by 5 bases, with 18 bases left in between. The DNA of the CDR3 is TGTGCCAGCAGCACCCGAGGGGGGGGCCGTGAGACCCAGTACTTC. Encoded protein: CASSTRGGGRETQYF. Looking up the rest from reference TRBV7-8 and TRBJ2-5 gives the full variable domain: GAGVSQSPRYKVAKRGQDVALRCDPISGHVSLFWYQQALGQGPEFLTYFQNEAQLDKSGLPSDRFFAERPEGSVSTLKIQRTQQEDSAVYLCASSTRGGGRETQYFGPGTRLLVL.

The chain recombines TRBV5-1 with TRBJ2-2; 8 bases line up with TRBD2. CDR1 SGHRS and CDR2 YFSETQ come from the germline V gene. CDR3 length equals 15 residues. V was clipped by 5 bases and J by 1 base; unmatched bases: 4. The CDR3 region is CASSGGGLNTGELFF. In DNA, the CDR3 is TGCGCCAGCAGTGGCGGGGGGCTGAACACCGGGGAGCTGTTTTTT.

This clone was seen a handful of times. The chain employs TRBV2 and TRBJ2-5; D unresolved. Germline V gives CDR1 SNHLY, CDR2 FYNNEI. V was cut by 3 bases and J by 4 bases, with 6 bases left in between. The CDR3 is made up of 12 amino acids. This CDR3 reads CASSEGRETQYF. CDR3 coding DNA: TGTGCCAGCAGTGAGGGCAGAGAGACCCAGTACTTC.

V gene TRBV12-3 or TRBV12-4 combines with J gene TRBJ2-7, with a possible D match to TRBD2 (5 bases). Trimming pared 3 bases from V and 4 bases from J, leaving 7 bases between. The CDR3 consists of 12 residues. CDR3: CASSLDLYEQYF. DNA of the CDR3: TGTGCCAGCAGTTTGGACTTGTACGAGCAGTACTTC.

The rearrangement uses TRBV7-8 and TRBJ1-1, with 7 bases identical to TRBD1. V lost 0 bases, J lost 2 bases, and 3 bases stayed unmatched. The CDR3 sequence is 15 residues long. The germline V gene encodes CDR1 SGHVS and CDR2 FQNEAQ. CDR3 DNA: TGTGCCAGCAGCTTAGCGACAGGGCTAAACACTGAAGCTTTCTTT. This gives the protein CASSLATGLNTEAFF.

The chain carries TRBV18 and TRBJ1-2; D is uncertain. The ends were cut back, 4 bases at V and 4 bases at J, with 19 bases in the middle. From germline, CDR1 is KGHSH and CDR2 LQKENI. CDR3 length equals 16 residues. The CDR3 DNA reads as TGTGCCAGCTCACTTGCATCCTCCGGGGATCTCTATGGCTACACCTTC. This gives the protein CASSLASSGDLYGYTF. The full variable domain, in which reference TRBV18 and TRBJ1-2 provide the parts outside the CDR3, is NAGVMQNPRHLVRRRGQEARLRCSPMKGHSHVYWYRQLPEEGLKFMVYLQKENIIDESGMPKERFSAEFPKEGPSILRIQQVVRGDSAAYFCASSLASSGDLYGYTFGSGTRLTVV.

The chain links TRBV6-5 to TRBJ1-1, with D maybe TRBD1 (5 bases). The V end was cut by 7 bases, the J end by 5 bases, with 14 bases between. The V gene's germline CDR1 is MNHEY and CDR2 SVGAGI. The CDR3 runs 13 residues. CDR3 region: CASTTIQGTEAFF. CDR3 DNA sequence: TGTGCCAGCACAACTATTCAGGGAACTGAAGCTTTCTTT.

This clone was counted a few times. The chain uses TRBV6-1 and TRBJ2-7, with D perhaps matching TRBD1 (6 bases). Germline assignment: CDR1 MNHNS and CDR2 SASEGT. CDR3 length: 14 residues. The V gene lost 2 bases and the J gene lost 5 bases, with 13 bases spanning the gap. Here the CDR3 DNA reads TGTGCCAGCAGTGAAACCGTACAGGGTAACGAGCAGTACTTC. It codes for CASSETVQGNEQYF.

The rearrangement links TRBV11-2 to TRBJ1-1, with 7 bases identical to TRBD1. V shed 4 bases, J shed 5 bases, and the junction held 7 bases outside the gene matches. This CDR3 has 14 amino acids. The germline V gene encodes CDR1 SGHAT and CDR2 FQNNGV. The CDR3 protein is CASSWTRGRTEAFF. CDR3 coding DNA: TGTGCCAGCAGCTGGACCAGGGGGAGAACTGAAGCTTTCTTT.

V is TRBV11-2 and J is TRBJ1-2; D gene ambiguous. Trimming took off 1 base at V and 7 bases at J, with 10 bases between the two ends. Per the germline V gene, CDR1 is SGHAT and CDR2 is FQNNGV. CDR3 length: 13 residues. This CDR3 reads CASSLGGLGGYTF. In DNA, the CDR3 is TGTGCCAGCAGCTTAGGAGGACTCGGTGGCTACACCTTC.

The chain carries TRBV4-2 and TRBJ2-3; tentative D call: TRBD2 (6 bases). Trimming pared 3 bases from V and 2 bases from J, leaving 21 bases between. Per the germline V gene, CDR1 is LGHNA and CDR2 is YNFKEQ. CDR3 length equals 18 residues. The CDR3 bases are TGTGCCAGCAGCCACCCAATGGGCGGAGGGGCAGACACAGATACGCAGTATTTT. Encoded protein: CASSHPMGGGADTDTQYF.

CDR3 DNA sequence: TGTGCCAGCAGTTTAGTACAGGGGGCTGAAGCTTTCTTT. This translates into CASSLVQGAEAFF. V and J are TRBV27 and TRBJ1-1; 8 bases are a match to TRBD1. V lost 2 bases to trimming and J lost 6 bases; unmatched junction nucleotides: 2. This CDR3 has 13 residues. Germline V gives CDR1 MNHEY, CDR2 SMNVEV (reference sequence).

The gene calls are TRBV7-9 and TRBJ2-3, with D unresolved. Germline CDR1 SEHNR, CDR2 FQNEAQ (reference sequence). The CDR3 is made up of 17 amino acids. V dropped 5 bases and J dropped 2 bases, with 20 bases sitting between them. In nucleotides, the CDR3 is TGTGCCAGCAGCCCCATGGAGCGACCCCGATTCACAGATACGCAGTATTTT. Its protein is CASSPMERPRFTDTQYF.

The chain couples TRBV2 to TRBJ2-7; a possible D gene is TRBD2 (5 bases). CDR3 length equals 19 residues. V lost 3 bases to trimming and J lost 0 bases, with 24 bases between them. Per the germline V gene, CDR1 is SNHLY and CDR2 is FYNNEI. For the CDR3, the DNA is TGTGCCAGCAGTGATGGGTCGCGGGTCCAACTAAGGAGCTCCTACGAGCAGTACTTC. Its protein product is CASSDGSRVQLRSSYEQYF.

This clone occurred once. The chain combines TRBV30 with TRBJ1-1, with 10 positions matching TRBD1. J lost 3 bases, V lost 0 bases, and 4 bases had no gene match. The CDR3 loop spans 15 amino acids. CDR1 GTSNPN and CDR2 SVGIG come from the germline V gene (reference sequence). The CDR3 spells CAWSVGQGTYTEAFF. DNA of the CDR3: TGTGCCTGGAGTGTGGGACAGGGGACTTACACTGAAGCTTTCTTT.

For the CDR3, the DNA is TGCGCCAGCAGCTTGAGCGGTAGCGGGGGGACAGATACGCAGTATTTT. Encoded protein: CASSLSGSGGTDTQYF. The chain joins TRBV5-1 to TRBJ2-3; 10 bases are shared with TRBD2. Germline lookup yields CDR1 SGHRS and CDR2 YFSETQ. This CDR3 contains 16 residues. Trimming took 1 base from V and 3 from J; bases not matched to a gene: 5.

The rearrangement uses TRBV29-1 and TRBJ2-3; tentatively, D is TRBD2 (6 bases). Per germline, CDR1 SQVTM and CDR2 ANQGSEA. This CDR3 has 15 residues. Trimming left V 5 bases short and J 4 bases short, with 19 bases between. CDR3 in DNA: TGCAGCGTTCTAAGTTCGGGGGATGGTTCAGATACGCAGTATTTT. Residues: CSVLSSGDGSDTQYF.

CDR3 amino acids: CAGGQGTTDTQYF. CDR3 DNA sequence: TGTGCCGGGGGACAGGGGACCACAGATACGCAGTATTTT. The chain links TRBV11-2 to TRBJ2-3, with 10 bases lining up with TRBD1. Trimming removed 11 bases from V and 2 bases from J; junction bases left unmatched: 4. The germline V gene has CDR1 SGHAT and CDR2 FQNNGV. The CDR3 has 13 amino acids.

J is TRBJ2-1 and V is TRBV11-2, with D possibly matching TRBD1 (6 bases). Germline V gene sequence: CDR1 SGHAT, CDR2 FQNNGV. CDR3 length: 14 residues. V was trimmed by 3 bases and J by 8 bases, leaving 14 bases between them. The CDR3 sequence is CASSFGQFSYEQFF. CDR3 sequence (DNA): TGTGCCAGCAGCTTCGGACAGTTCTCCTATGAGCAGTTCTTC.

The J gene is TRBJ2-3, the V gene TRBV2; a weak D match, TRBD2 (5 bases). The V gene lost 8 bases and the J gene lost 2 bases, with 11 bases spanning the gap. Per the germline V gene, CDR1 is SNHLY and CDR2 is FYNNEI. This CDR3 is built from 13 residues. CDR3: CASGGPLTDTQYF. In DNA, the CDR3 is TGTGCCAGCGGAGGCCCCCTCACAGATACGCAGTATTTT.

This clone was seen just once. This rearrangement joins TRBV19 to TRBJ2-4; 12 positions agree with TRBD2. From germline, CDR1 is LNHDA and CDR2 SQIVND (reference sequence). J gave up 1 base and V 2 bases, and 6 bases lay outside the gene matches. The CDR3 is 18 residues long. The CDR3 reads CASSISLAGGPAKNIQYF. The CDR3 DNA reads as TGTGCCAGTAGTATATCGCTAGCGGGGGGGCCGGCCAAAAACATTCAGTACTTC.